A single sample is the source of the 6 T cell receptor beta chains below, sequenced in a study of blood T cell repertoires in COVID-19. Repertoires were generated with immunoSEQ multiplex PCR, while TCRdb's copy carries only in-frame clones and drops some. The table shows tens of thousands of clones, with 74% occurring only once. Sequences were obtained from peripheral blood. The receptors come from a woman aged 80 or over with acute or convalescent COVID-19.

The chain recombines TRBV19 with TRBJ1-5, with D possibly TRBD1 on 5 matching bases. Trimming removed 7 bases at V and 7 bases at J, with 17 bases between. The CDR3 is 14 residues long. From germline, CDR1 is LNHDA and CDR2 SQIVND (reference sequence). CDR3 amino acids: CASTATVVGQPQHF. CDR3 DNA sequence: TGTGCCAGTACCGCGACAGTGGTCGGGCAGCCCCAGCATTTT.

The gene calls are TRBV19 and TRBJ1-1, with no clear D. CDR3 size: 16 residues. Germline values: CDR1 LNHDA, CDR2 SQIVND (reference sequence). Between the trimmed V and J ends, which lost 4 bases and 1 base, there was a span of 16 bases. In DNA form, the CDR3 reads TGTGCCAGTAGTACTTTCTCCGCAAGCGGGAACACTGAAGCTTTCTTT. It codes for CASSTFSASGNTEAFF.

This clone was observed a handful of times. The chain uses TRBV6-6 and TRBJ1-5, with D unclear. Looked up from germline, CDR1 is MNHNY and CDR2 is SVGAGI (reference sequence). This CDR3 is 16 amino acids long. V shed 0 bases and J shed 1 base, with 10 bases lying between them. The CDR3 DNA reads TGTGCCAGCAGTTACTCGAGAGAGGGAAGCAATCAGCCCCAGCATTTT. Amino acid sequence: CASSYSREGSNQPQHF.

The J gene is TRBJ1-5, the V gene TRBV28; a weak D match, TRBD1 (5 bases). Germline V gives CDR1 MDHEN, CDR2 SYDVKM. V shed 7 bases and J shed 0 bases, with 7 bases lying between them. The CDR3 has 13 amino acids. CDR3 protein: CASKGYSNQPQHF. CDR3 sequence (DNA): TGTGCCAGCAAGGGGTATAGCAATCAGCCCCAGCATTTT.

V usage is TRBV29-1 and J usage is TRBJ2-7; 7 bases agree with TRBD1. The germline gives CDR1 SQVTM, CDR2 ANQGSEA. This CDR3 is built from 12 residues. J lost 2 bases, V lost 4 bases, and 2 bases had no gene match. The CDR3 sequence is CSVAGQTYEQYF. The CDR3 nucleotides are TGCAGCGTTGCGGGACAGACCTACGAGCAGTACTTC.

This clone was counted only a few times. This chain connects TRBV7-8 to TRBJ2-7, with no clear D. CDR1 SGHVS and CDR2 FQNEAQ come from the germline V gene. CDR3 size: 15 residues. Trimming removed 5 bases from V and 0 bases from J, with 14 bases in between. The chain's CDR3 is CASSRDPTGSYEQYF. CDR3 DNA sequence: TGTGCCAGCAGCCGAGACCCGACGGGCTCCTACGAGCAGTACTTC.